The source of this T cell receptor (beta chain) is a study of molecular identifiers for immune sequencing clone quantification. Study conclusions and caveats: Spiked Jurkat TCR RNA equivalent to one cell reportedly surfaced among roughly 1 million naive cells. Highly expanded clones may be undercounted when identical TCR molecules share barcodes.

This clonotype came up many times. Antigen specificity is unknown. Libraries of naive CD8 T cells were made from about 20,000 to 1,000,000 sorted cells. They used 10%, 30% or 50% RNA. V lost 2 bases and J 5 bases, leaving 10 bases between the germline ends. Germline V CDR1 and CDR2: SQVTM, ANQGSEA. The CDR3 has 13 amino acids. The authors built bulk TCR libraries by previously described methods with listed TCR primers. Using its own MiXCR run on the PCR reads, TCRdb lists one record per CDR3 protein. This sample carries around 460,000 distinct CDR3 sequences, roughly 23% of them seen once, and the ten largest clones take about 0.8%.

The receptor's source is a human donor in good health. Some libraries in this study had Jurkat cell RNA spiked in. The rearrangement links TRBV29-1 to TRBJ1-5; the D gene is possibly TRBD1 (5 bases). The sample taken for sequencing was naive CD8+ T cells from blood, with Jurkat cell RNA spiked in. Subset meaning: FACS-sorted CD8+CD4-CCR7+CD45RA+ naive T cells. The chain's CDR3 is CSVETGVHQPQHF. In nucleotides, the CDR3 is TGCAGCGTTGAAACAGGAGTTCATCAGCCCCAGCATTTT.